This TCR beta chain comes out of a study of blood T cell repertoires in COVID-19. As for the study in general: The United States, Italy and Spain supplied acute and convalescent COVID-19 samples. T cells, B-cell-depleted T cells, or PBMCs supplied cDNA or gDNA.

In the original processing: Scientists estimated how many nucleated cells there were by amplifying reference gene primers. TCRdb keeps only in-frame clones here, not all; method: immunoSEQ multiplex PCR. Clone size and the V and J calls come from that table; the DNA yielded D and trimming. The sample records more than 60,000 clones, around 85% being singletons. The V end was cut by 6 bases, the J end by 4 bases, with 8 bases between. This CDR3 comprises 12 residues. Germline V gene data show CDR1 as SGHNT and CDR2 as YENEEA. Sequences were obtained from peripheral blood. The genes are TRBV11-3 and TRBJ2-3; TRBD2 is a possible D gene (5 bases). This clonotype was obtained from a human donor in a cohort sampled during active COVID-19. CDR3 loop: CASRDSADTQYF. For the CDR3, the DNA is TGTGCCAGCAGGGACTCAGCAGATACGCAGTATTTT.